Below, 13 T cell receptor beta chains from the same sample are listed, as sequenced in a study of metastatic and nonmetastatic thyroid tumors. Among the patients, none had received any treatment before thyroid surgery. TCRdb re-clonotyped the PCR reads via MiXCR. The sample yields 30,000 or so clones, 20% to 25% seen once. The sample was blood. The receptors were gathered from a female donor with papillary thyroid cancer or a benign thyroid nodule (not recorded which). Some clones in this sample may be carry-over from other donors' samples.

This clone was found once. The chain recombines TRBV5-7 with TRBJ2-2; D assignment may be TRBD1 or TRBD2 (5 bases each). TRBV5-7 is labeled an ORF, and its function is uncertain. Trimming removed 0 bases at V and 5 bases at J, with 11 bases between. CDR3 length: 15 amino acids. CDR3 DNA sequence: TGTGCCAGCAGCTTGGACAGGACTTTAACCGGGGAGCTGTTTTTT. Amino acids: CASSLDRTLTGELFF.

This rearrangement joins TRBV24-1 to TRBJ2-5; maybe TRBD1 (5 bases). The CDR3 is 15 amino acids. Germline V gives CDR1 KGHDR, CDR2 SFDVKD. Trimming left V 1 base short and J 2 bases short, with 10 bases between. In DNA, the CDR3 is TGTGCCACCAGTGATTTTCCCAGGGTACAAGAGACCCAGTACTTC. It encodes CATSDFPRVQETQYF.

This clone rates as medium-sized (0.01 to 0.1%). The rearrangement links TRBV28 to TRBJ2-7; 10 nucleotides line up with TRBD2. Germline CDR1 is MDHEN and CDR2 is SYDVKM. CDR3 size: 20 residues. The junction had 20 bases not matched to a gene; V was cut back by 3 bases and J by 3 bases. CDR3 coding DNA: TGTGCCAGCAGTTTCCGGTTAATGGCAGCGGGAGGGCCCAGCTACTACGAGCAGTACTTC. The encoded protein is CASSFRLMAAGGPSYYEQYF.

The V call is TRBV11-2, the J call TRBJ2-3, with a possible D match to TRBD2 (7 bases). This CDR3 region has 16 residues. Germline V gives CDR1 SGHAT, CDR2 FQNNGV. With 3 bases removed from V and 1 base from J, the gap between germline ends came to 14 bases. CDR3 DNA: TGTGCCAGCAGCTTGGGCGGGGGCCACCGCACAGATACGCAGTATTTT. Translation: CASSLGGGHRTDTQYF.

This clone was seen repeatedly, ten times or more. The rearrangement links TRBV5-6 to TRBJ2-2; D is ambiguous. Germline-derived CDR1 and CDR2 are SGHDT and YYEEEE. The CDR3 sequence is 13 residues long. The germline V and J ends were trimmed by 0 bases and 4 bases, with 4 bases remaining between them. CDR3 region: CASSLELTGELFF. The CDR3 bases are TGTGCCAGCAGCTTGGAACTCACCGGGGAGCTGTTTTTT.

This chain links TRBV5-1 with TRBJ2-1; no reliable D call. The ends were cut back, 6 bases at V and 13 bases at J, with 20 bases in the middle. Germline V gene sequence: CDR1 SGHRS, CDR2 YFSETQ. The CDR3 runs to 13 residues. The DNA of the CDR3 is TGCGCCAGCAACACGATTTACCGACTCCACCAGTTCTTC. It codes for CASNTIYRLHQFF.

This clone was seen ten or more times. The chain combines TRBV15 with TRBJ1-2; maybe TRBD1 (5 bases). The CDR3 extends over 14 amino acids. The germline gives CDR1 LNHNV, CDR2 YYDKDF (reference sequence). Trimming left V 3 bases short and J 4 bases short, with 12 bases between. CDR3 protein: CATSSSRVSYGYTF. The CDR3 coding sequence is TGTGCCACCAGCAGTTCCAGGGTTTCCTATGGCTACACCTTC.

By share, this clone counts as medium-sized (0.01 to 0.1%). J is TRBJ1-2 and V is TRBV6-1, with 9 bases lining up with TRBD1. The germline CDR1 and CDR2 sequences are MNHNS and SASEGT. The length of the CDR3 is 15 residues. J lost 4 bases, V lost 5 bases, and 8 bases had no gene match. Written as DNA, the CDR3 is TGTGCCAGCAGTCCCACCGGGACAGGGTTCTATGGCTACACCTTC. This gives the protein CASSPTGTGFYGYTF.

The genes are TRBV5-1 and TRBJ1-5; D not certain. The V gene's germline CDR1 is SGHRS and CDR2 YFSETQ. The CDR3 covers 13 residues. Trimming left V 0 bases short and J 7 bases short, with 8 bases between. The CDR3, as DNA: TGCGCCAGCAGCTTGGACGGGTACCAGCCCCAGCATTTT. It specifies CASSLDGYQPQHF.

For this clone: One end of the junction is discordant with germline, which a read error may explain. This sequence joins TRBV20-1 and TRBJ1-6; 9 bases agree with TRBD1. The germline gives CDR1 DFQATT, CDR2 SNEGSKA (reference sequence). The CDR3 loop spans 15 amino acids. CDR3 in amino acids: CSARVTGQGKSPIHF. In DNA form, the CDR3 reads TGCAGTGCTAGAGTTACGGGACAGGGTAAGTCACCCATCCACTTT.

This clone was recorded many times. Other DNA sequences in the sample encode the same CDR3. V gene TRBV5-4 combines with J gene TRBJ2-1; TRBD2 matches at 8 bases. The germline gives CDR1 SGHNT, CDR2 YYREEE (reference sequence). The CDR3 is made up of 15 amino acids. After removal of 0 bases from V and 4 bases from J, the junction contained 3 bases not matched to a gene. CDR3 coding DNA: TGTGCCAGCAGCTTGGAGTCGGGGGGGTACAATGAGCAGTTCTTC. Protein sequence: CASSLESGGYNEQFF.

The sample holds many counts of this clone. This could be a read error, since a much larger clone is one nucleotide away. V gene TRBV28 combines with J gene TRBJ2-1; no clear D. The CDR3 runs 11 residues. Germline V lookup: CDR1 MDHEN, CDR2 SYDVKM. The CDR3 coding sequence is TGTGCCAGCAGTTTGCCCCATGAGCAGCTCTTC. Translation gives CASSLPHEQLF.

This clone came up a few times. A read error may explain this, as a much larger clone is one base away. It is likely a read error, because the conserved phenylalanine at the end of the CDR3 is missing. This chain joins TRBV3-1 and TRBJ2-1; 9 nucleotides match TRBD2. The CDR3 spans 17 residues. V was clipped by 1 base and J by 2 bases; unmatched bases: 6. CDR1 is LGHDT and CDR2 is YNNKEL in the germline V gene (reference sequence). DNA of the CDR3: TGTGCCAGCAGCCAAGGGGCCCTAGCGGGACCCTACAATGAGCAGTTCTCC. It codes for CASSQGALAGPYNEQFS.